This T cell receptor beta chain was recovered during a study of CD4 T cells in relation to SARS-CoV-2 and coronaviruses. About the research overall: ViraFEST: approximately eleven-day antigen culture of PBMCs, then TCR beta CDR3 sequencing.

The germline gives CDR1 MDHEN, CDR2 SYDVKM. Trimming pared 3 bases from V and 1 base from J, leaving 10 bases between. The CDR3 consists of 15 residues. This clone came up once. Its antigen is unknown. Generated by immunoSEQ multiplex PCR, the TCRdb table keeps only in-frame clones and is missing some. The sample gives some 37,000 clones, about three quarters of which show up once; roughly 3% is in the top ten. This chain connects TRBV28 to TRBJ1-5, with D unclear. Sequencing used memory CD4+ T cells from PBMCs, cultured in vitro. The receptor was derived from an adult with COVID-19. The CDR3, as DNA: TGTGCCAGCAGTTTGGGGTTTTCGAGCAATCAGCCCCAGCATTTT. Amino acid sequence: CASSLGFSSNQPQHF. Combining the CDR3 with reference TRBV28 and TRBJ1-5 gives the whole variable domain DVKVTQSSRYLVKRTGEKVFLECVQDMDHENMFWYRQDPGLGLRLIYFSYDVKMKEKGDIPEGYSVSREKKERFSLILESASTNQTSMYLCASSLGFSSNQPQHFGDGTRLSIL.